The 4 T cell receptor beta chains in this list originate from one sample, sequenced in a study of shared clonotypes between healthy human individuals. Here immunoSEQ multiplex PCR was the method, and the copy in TCRdb shows in-frame clones only, minus some. The top ten hold about 0.13% of the sample, which has roughly 2.4 million clones, nearly 97% seen once. Sequenced input: naive CD4+ T cells sorted from blood. Subset in this sample: CD45RA+ positively selected. The source is a man aged 18-30 years in good health.

In regard to this clone: The sample carries other DNA sequences with the same CDR3. V and J are TRBV30 and TRBJ1-2; D gene uncertain. Germline assignment: CDR1 GTSNPN and CDR2 SVGIG (reference sequence). The V end was cut by 3 bases, the J end by 5 bases, with 10 bases between. The CDR3 has 12 amino acids. The CDR3 spells CAWSGLNYGYTF. Written as DNA, the CDR3 is TGTGCCTGGAGCGGACTAAATTATGGCTACACCTTC.

The chain uses TRBV6-6 and TRBJ2-7; TRBD2 matches 15 bases. V dropped 5 bases and J dropped 4; count of bases not matched to a gene: 6. CDR1 MNHNY and CDR2 SVGAGI come from the germline V gene (reference sequence). The CDR3 consists of 16 residues. CDR3 sequence reads: CASSTPGLAGGYEQYF. The CDR3 DNA reads TGTGCCAGCAGTACCCCGGGACTAGCGGGGGGATACGAGCAGTACTTC.

V is TRBV9 and J is TRBJ2-5; TRBD2 agrees at 8 bases. CDR1 and CDR2 from the germline V gene are SGDLS and YYNGEE. The junction had 2 bases not matched to a gene; V was cut back by 0 bases and J by 4 bases. The CDR3 extends over 14 amino acids. CDR3 in DNA: TGTGCCAGCAGCGTAGTCGGGGGGGCAGAGACCCAGTACTTC. It is translated as CASSVVGGAETQYF.

The chain links TRBV28 to TRBJ2-2; 10 positions match TRBD1. Germline V gene sequence: CDR1 MDHEN, CDR2 SYDVKM. The CDR3 sequence is 17 residues long. The V gene end was trimmed by 3 bases and the J gene end by 0 bases; junction bases not matched to a gene: 4. The CDR3 DNA follows: TGTGCCAGCAGTTTGGGACAGGGGTACGCGAACACCGGGGAGCTGTTTTTT. Its protein product is CASSLGQGYANTGELFF. The entire variable domain, with the rest obtained from reference TRBV28 and TRBJ2-2, is as follows: DVKVTQSSRYLVKRTGEKVFLECVQDMDHENMFWYRQDPGLGLRLIYFSYDVKMKEKGDIPEGYSVSREKKERFSLILESASTNQTSMYLCASSLGQGYANTGELFFGEGSRLTVL.